These T cell receptor beta chains were read from a single sample in a study of cytomegalovirus exposure and HLA in healthy donors. Profiling relied on immunoSEQ multiplex PCR, and the TCRdb table lists in-frame clones only, not all of them. The sample holds approximately 140,000 clones. The source material was PBMCs. These receptors all come from a man aged 40-50 years in good health and CMV-seronegative. The CDR3 runs from the conserved cysteine through the conserved F or W. D genes are given only for firm matches.

>.|TRBV4-1|TRBJ1-2|13
TGCGCCAGCAGCCAACGACAGGAAGGGGGTTGCACCTTC
CASSQRQEGGCTF
>.|TRBV28|TRBJ1-1|13
TGTGCCAGCAGTTTAGCCAGGGGCACTGAAGCTTTCTTT
CASSLARGTEAFF
>TRBD2|TRBV7-3|TRBJ2-1|15
TGTGCCAGCAGCTCTTTAGCGGGGCCCAACAATGAGCAGTTCTTC
CASSSLAGPNNEQFF
>TRBD1|TRBV6-1|TRBJ1-5|15
TGTGCCAGCAGTGAGGGACAGATTAGCAATCAGCCCCAGCATTTT
CASSEGQISNQPQHF
>TRBD1|TRBV6-5|TRBJ1-4|15
TGTGCCAGCAGTTACTCGACAGGGATTAATGAAAAACTGTTTTTT
CASSYSTGINEKLFF
>.|TRBV7-8|TRBJ1-2|14
TGTGCCAGCAGCATGGGACTGGCAATATATGGCTACACCTTC
CASSMGLAIYGYTF
>.|TRBV7-2|TRBJ1-2|14
TGTGCCAGCAGCTTGAATCAGGGCGACTATGGCTACACCTTC
CASSLNQGDYGYTF
>.|TRBV7-2|TRBJ1-6|14
TGTGCCAGCAGCGTCACAGGTGCTAATTCACCCCTCCACTTT
CASSVTGANSPLHF
>.|TRBV2|TRBJ1-4|15
TGTGCCAGCAGGTCCCAGGGAGGCAGTGGTGAAAAACTGTTTTTT
CASRSQGGSGEKLFF
>.|TRBV19|TRBJ2-5|14
TGTGCCAGTAGTATAAACGCCCTCCGGGAGACCCAGTACTTC
CASSINALRETQYF